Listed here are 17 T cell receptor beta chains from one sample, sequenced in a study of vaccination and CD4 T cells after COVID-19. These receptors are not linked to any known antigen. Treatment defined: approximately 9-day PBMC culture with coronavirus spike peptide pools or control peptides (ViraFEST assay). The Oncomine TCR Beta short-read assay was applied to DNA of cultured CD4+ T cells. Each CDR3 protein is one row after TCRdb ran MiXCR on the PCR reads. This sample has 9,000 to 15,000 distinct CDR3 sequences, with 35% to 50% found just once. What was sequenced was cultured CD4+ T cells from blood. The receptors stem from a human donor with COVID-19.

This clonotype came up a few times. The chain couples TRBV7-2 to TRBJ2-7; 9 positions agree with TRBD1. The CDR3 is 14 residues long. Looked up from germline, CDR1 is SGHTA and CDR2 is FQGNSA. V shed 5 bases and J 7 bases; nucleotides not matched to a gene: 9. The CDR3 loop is CASSQGQGGGEQYF. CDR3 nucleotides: TGTGCCAGCAGCCAGGGACAGGGTGGTGGTGAGCAGTACTTC.

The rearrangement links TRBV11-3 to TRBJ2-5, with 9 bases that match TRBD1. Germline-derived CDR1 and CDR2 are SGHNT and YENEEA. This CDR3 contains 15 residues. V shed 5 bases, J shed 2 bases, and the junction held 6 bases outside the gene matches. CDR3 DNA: TGTGCCAGCAGCGTTGGACAGGGGACTCAAGAGACCCAGTACTTC. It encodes CASSVGQGTQETQYF.

The chain's CDR3 is CASKFGGASQETQYF. The DNA of the CDR3 is TGTGCCAGTAAATTTGGGGGGGCGAGTCAAGAGACCCAGTACTTC. The genes are TRBV19 and TRBJ2-5; perhaps TRBD2 as D (7 bases). The germline V gene encodes CDR1 LNHDA and CDR2 SQIVND (reference sequence). V shed 7 bases and J shed 2 bases, with 17 bases lying between them. The CDR3 totals 15 residues. The variable domain in full, completed from reference TRBV19 and TRBJ2-5, reads DGGITQSPKYLFRKEGQNVTLSCEQNLNHDAMYWYRQDPGQGLRLIYYSQIVNDFQKGDIAEGYSVSREKKESFPLTVTSAQKNPTAFYLCASKFGGASQETQYFGPGTRLLVL.

The CDR3, as DNA: TGTGCCAGCAGCCATGGTCCGGGTCCGGGACAGGTGTCTAACGAGCAGTACTTC. This codes for CASSHGPGPGQVSNEQYF. The rearrangement uses TRBV6-1 and TRBJ2-7; 8 bases fit TRBD1. The length of the CDR3 is 18 residues. Germline CDR1 MNHNS, CDR2 SASEGT. V lost 6 bases to trimming and J lost 5 bases; unmatched junction nucleotides: 21.

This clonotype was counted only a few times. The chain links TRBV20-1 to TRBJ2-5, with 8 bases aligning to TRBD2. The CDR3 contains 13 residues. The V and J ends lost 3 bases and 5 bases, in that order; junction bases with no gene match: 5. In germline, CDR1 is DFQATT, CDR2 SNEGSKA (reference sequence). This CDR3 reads CSARAGGLETQYF. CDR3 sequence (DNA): TGCAGTGCTAGGGCGGGGGGATTGGAGACCCAGTACTTC.

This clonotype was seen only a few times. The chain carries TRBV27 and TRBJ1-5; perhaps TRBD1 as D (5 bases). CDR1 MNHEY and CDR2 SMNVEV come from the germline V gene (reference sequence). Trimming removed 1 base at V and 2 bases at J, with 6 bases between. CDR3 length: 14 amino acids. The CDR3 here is CASSLLGGNQPQHF. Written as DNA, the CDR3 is TGTGCCAGCAGTTTATTGGGGGGCAATCAGCCCCAGCATTTT.

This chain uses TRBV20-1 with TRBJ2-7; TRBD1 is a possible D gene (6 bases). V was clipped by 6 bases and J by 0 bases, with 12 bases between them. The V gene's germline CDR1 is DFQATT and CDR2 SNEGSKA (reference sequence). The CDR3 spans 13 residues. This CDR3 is CSARRGTSYEQYF. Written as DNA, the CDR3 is TGCAGTGCCAGAAGGGGGACCTCCTACGAGCAGTACTTC.

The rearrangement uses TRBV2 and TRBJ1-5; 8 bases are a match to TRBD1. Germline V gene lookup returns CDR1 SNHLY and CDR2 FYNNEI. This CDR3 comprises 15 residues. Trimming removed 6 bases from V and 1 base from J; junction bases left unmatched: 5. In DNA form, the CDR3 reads TGTGCCAGCAGATCGGACAGGGCGAGCAATCAGCCCCAGCATTTT. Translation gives CASRSDRASNQPQHF.

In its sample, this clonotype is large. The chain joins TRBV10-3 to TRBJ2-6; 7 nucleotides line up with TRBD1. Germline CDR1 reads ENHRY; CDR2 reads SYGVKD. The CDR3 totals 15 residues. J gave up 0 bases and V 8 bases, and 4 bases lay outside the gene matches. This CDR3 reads CAISGQVSGANVLTF. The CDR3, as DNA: TGTGCCATCTCCGGACAGGTCTCTGGGGCCAACGTCCTGACTTTC.

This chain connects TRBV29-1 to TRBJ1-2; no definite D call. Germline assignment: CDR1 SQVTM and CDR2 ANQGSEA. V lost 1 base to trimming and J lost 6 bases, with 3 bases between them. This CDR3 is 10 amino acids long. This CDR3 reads CSVEGDGYTF. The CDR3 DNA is TGCAGCGTTGAAGGGGATGGCTACACCTTC. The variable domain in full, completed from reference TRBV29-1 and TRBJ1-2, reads SAVISQKPSRDICQRGTSLTIQCQVDSQVTMMFWYRQQPGQSLTLIATANQGSEATYESGFVIDKFPISRPNLTFSTLTVSNMSPEDSSIYLCSVEGDGYTFGSGTRLTVV.

CDR3 in amino acids: CASSLGSGVGTQYF. The CDR3 nucleotides read TGTGCCAGCAGCTTAGGTAGCGGGGTGGGTACGCAGTATTTT. This rearrangement joins TRBV7-9 to TRBJ2-3, with TRBD2 matching 8 bases. The germline V gene encodes CDR1 SEHNR and CDR2 FQNEAQ (reference sequence). The CDR3 has 14 residues. The ends lost 1 base at V and 8 bases at J; junction bases unmatched: 5.

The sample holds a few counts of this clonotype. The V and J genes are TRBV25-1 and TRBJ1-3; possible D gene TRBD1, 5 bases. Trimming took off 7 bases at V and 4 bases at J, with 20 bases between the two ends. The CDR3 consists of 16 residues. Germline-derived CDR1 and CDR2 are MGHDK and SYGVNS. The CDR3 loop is CASIPPGTLGGNTIYF. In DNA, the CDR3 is TGTGCCAGCATTCCGCCGGGGACCCTGGGGGGAAACACCATATATTTT.

The CDR3 here is CASSLGGGDNQPQHF. CDR3 bases: TGTGCCAGCAGCTTGGGAGGGGGCGATAATCAGCCCCAGCATTTT. The chain employs TRBV5-4 and TRBJ1-5, with TRBD1 matching over 7 bases. Germline assignment: CDR1 SGHNT and CDR2 YYREEE (reference sequence). CDR3 size: 15 residues. V shed 0 bases, J shed 4 bases, and the junction held 4 bases outside the gene matches.

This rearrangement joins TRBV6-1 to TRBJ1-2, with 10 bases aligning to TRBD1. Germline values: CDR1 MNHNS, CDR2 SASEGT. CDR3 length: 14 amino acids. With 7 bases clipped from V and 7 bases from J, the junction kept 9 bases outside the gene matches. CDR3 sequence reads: CASITTGTGAGYTF. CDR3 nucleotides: TGTGCCAGCATTACCACCGGGACAGGGGCTGGCTACACCTTC.

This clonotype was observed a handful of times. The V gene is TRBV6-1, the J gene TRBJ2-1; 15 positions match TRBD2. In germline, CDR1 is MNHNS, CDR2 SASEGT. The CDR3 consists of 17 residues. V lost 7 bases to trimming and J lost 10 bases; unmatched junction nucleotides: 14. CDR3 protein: CASISGLAGGPIREQFF. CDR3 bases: TGTGCCAGCATTTCAGGACTAGCGGGGGGGCCAATCCGGGAGCAGTTCTTC.

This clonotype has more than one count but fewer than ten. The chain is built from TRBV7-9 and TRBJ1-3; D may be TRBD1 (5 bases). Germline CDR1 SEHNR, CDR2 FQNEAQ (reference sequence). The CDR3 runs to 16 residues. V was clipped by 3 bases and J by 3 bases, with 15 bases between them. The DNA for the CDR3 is TGTGCCAGCAGCTTGGGGGGGATCGTTGTTGGAAACACCATATATTTT. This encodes CASSLGGIVVGNTIYF.

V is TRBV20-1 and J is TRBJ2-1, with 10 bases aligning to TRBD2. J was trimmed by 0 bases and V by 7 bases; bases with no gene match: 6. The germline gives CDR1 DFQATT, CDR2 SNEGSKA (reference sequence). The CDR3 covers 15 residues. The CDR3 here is CSEKSGGVSYNEQFF. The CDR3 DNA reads TGCAGTGAAAAAAGCGGGGGGGTCTCCTACAATGAGCAGTTCTTC.